One TCR beta chain is described in this entry. Unmatched junction bases numbered 8, after V lost 0 bases and J lost 6 bases. CDR1 and CDR2 (germline): MGHRA, YSYEKL. The CDR3 consists of 16 residues. Original handling: The authors estimated nucleated cell counts from reference gene primer amplification. The assay was immunoSEQ multiplex PCR, and TCRdb's table has in-frame clones only and misses some. V and J calls and clone size are copied from that table; D and trimming were computed from the DNA. The sample has fewer than 300,000 clones; about four fifths are singletons. This sample was taken from a study of blood T cell repertoires in COVID-19. Study in general: Specimens from acute and convalescent COVID-19 originated in the United States, Italy and Spain. Sources were T cells, B-cell-depleted T cells, or PBMCs; the material itself was cDNA or gDNA.

This chain links TRBV4-1 with TRBJ1-5; 7 nucleotides align to TRBD1. This sequence was found in a woman aged 18-35 years with acute or convalescent COVID-19. The sample taken for sequencing was peripheral blood. The CDR3 protein is CASSQEGTGVGQPQHF. The CDR3 region has the DNA TGCGCCAGCAGCCAAGAGGGAACAGGGGTTGGTCAGCCCCAGCATTTT.